These 10 T cell receptor beta chains came from one sample sequenced in a study of cytomegalovirus exposure and HLA in healthy donors. Produced via immunoSEQ multiplex PCR; TCRdb's table is partial and in-frame only. Of approximately 56,000 clones in the sample, roughly nine tenths were seen once. What was sequenced was PBMCs. These receptor sequences come from a young man in good health and CMV-seronegative.

The rearrangement uses TRBV27 and TRBJ2-3; 16 nucleotides agree with TRBD2. Trimming removed 6 bases from V and 4 bases from J; junction bases left unmatched: 13. This CDR3 is built from 19 residues. CDR1 and CDR2 from the germline V gene are MNHEY and SMNVEV (reference sequence). CDR3 in amino acids: CASSLDPGLAGGPPDTQYF. In nucleotides, the CDR3 is TGTGCCAGCAGCCTCGATCCGGGACTAGCGGGAGGGCCGCCAGATACGCAGTATTTT.

The table lists this clone with a few counts. J is TRBJ1-1 and V is TRBV4-3, with D perhaps TRBD1 (6 bases). With 0 bases removed from V and 1 base from J, the gap between germline ends came to 9 bases. This CDR3 contains 15 residues. Germline V lookup: CDR1 LGHNA, CDR2 YSLEER. CDR3 DNA sequence: TGCGCCAGCAGCCAAGATCCGACAGGGAACACTGAAGCTTTCTTT. Translated, it gives CASSQDPTGNTEAFF.

The J gene is TRBJ2-5, the V gene TRBV6-5; D not resolved. CDR1 and CDR2 (germline): MNHEY, SVGAGI. The CDR3 runs 14 residues. Trimming shortened V by 7 bases and J by 2 bases, and 14 bases separated the two germline ends. The CDR3 DNA is TGTGCCAGCACCCCACGGAAACAGCAAGAGACCCAGTACTTC. It encodes CASTPRKQQETQYF.

The J gene is TRBJ2-1, the V gene TRBV5-1; D perhaps matches TRBD2 (6 bases). Germline V CDR1 and CDR2: SGHRS, YFSETQ. Trimming removed 3 bases from V and 7 bases from J, with 17 bases in between. There are 15 residues in the CDR3. The CDR3 sequence: CASSYGVTAGNEQFF. CDR3 sequence (DNA): TGCGCCAGCAGCTATGGAGTAACGGCGGGAAATGAGCAGTTCTTC.

The chain recombines TRBV4-2 with TRBJ1-3, with TRBD1 matching 7 bases. This CDR3 spans 15 amino acids. The V gene end was trimmed by 0 bases and the J gene end by 3 bases; junction bases not matched to a gene: 2. The germline gives CDR1 LGHNA, CDR2 YNFKEQ. Here the CDR3 DNA reads TGTGCCAGCAGCCAAGATGGGACAGTTGGAAACACCATATATTTT. Its translation: CASSQDGTVGNTIYF.

The gene calls are TRBV15 and TRBJ1-5, with 9 bases matching TRBD1. This CDR3 has 18 amino acids. CDR1 and CDR2 (germline): LNHNV, YYDKDF (reference sequence). After removal of 1 base from V and 2 bases from J, the junction contained 9 bases not matched to a gene. Here the CDR3 reads CATSRGSGTGTGNQPQHF. CDR3 nucleotides: TGTGCCACCAGCAGAGGTTCCGGGACAGGGACTGGCAATCAGCCCCAGCATTTT.

V is TRBV5-1 and J is TRBJ2-2; D may be TRBD2 (5 bases). The CDR3 loop spans 15 amino acids. The ends were cut back, 1 base at V and 6 bases at J, with 13 bases in the middle. Looked up from germline, CDR1 is SGHRS and CDR2 is YFSETQ. CDR3 residues: CASSLTTSRAGELFF. The CDR3 DNA reads TGCGCCAGCAGCTTGACGACTTCGAGGGCCGGGGAGCTGTTTTTT.

This clone occurred once. The rearrangement uses TRBV28 and TRBJ1-5; the D is unclear. This CDR3 is 12 amino acids long. Trimming removed 6 bases at V and 4 bases at J, with 7 bases between. Germline assignment: CDR1 MDHEN and CDR2 SYDVKM. The DNA for the CDR3 is TGTGCCAGCAGACACAGTAATCAGCCCCAGCATTTT. Protein: CASRHSNQPQHF.

V and J are TRBV4-3 and TRBJ2-2, with D unresolved. This CDR3 has 17 residues. Germline-derived CDR1 and CDR2 are LGHNA and YSLEER. V was shortened by 0 bases and J by 5 bases, with 16 bases between the two germline ends. The DNA for the CDR3 is TGCGCCAGCAGCCAAGAGAGGCACTTACACCAAACCGGGGAGCTGTTTTTT. Encoded protein: CASSQERHLHQTGELFF.

J is TRBJ2-3 and V is TRBV6-5; D is uncertain. Trimming removed 5 bases at V and 1 base at J, with 7 bases between. Germline CDR1 MNHEY, CDR2 SVGAGI. This CDR3 is 13 amino acids long. CDR3 DNA: TGTGCCAGCAGTCCTACAGGCACAGATACGCAGTATTTT. It encodes CASSPTGTDTQYF.